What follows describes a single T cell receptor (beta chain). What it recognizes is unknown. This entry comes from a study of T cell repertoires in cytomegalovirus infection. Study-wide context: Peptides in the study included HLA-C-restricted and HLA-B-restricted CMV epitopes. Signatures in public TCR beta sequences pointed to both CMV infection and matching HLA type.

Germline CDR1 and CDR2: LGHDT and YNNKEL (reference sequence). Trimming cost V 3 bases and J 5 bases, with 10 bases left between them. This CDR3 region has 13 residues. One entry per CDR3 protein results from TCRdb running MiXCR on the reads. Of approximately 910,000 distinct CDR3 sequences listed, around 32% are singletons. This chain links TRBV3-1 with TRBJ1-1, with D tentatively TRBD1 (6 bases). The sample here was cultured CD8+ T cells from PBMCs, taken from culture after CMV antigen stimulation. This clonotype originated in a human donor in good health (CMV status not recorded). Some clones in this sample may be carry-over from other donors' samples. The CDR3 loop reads CASSQNRVTEAFF. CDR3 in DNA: TGTGCCAGCAGCCAGAACAGGGTTACTGAAGCTTTCTTT.